The 30 T cell receptor beta chains reported below all come from one sample, sequenced in a study of regulatory T cells in long-lasting Graves disease. Time point indicated: persistent/refractory GD, antithyroid drugs over 5 years with positive TRAb. The TCR library used RNA extracted from PBMCs. iRepertoire HTBI primers and Arm-PCR of CDR3 regions built TCR beta libraries. TCRdb used MiXCR to reprocess the multiplex PCR reads, holding one entry per CDR3 protein. Of about 430,000 distinct CDR3 sequences in the sample, around a fifth are singletons; the top ten hold approximately 15%. Sequencing was performed on peripheral blood mononuclear cells (PBMCs), taken when the disease was refractory, from a patient treated with antithyroid drugs. The receptors originated from a female donor with Graves disease.

The chain carries TRBV5-1 and TRBJ1-1; D is undetermined. The germline V and J ends were trimmed by 0 bases and 4 bases, with 13 bases remaining between them. CDR1 is SGHRS and CDR2 is YFSETQ in the germline V gene. The CDR3 length is 15 residues. CDR3 region: CASSLGRVGCTEAFF. The DNA for the CDR3 is TGCGCCAGCAGCTTGGGCCGGGTCGGTTGCACTGAAGCTTTCTTT.

This rearrangement joins TRBV30 to TRBJ2-6, with D unclear. The germline V gene encodes CDR1 GTSNPN and CDR2 SVGIG (reference sequence). Trimming shortened V by 0 bases and J by 1 base, and 7 bases separated the two germline ends. CDR3 length: 15 amino acids. The CDR3 coding sequence is TGTGCCTGGAGTGTGGTGGGGTCTGGGGCCAACGTCCTGACTTTC. Translation: CAWSVVGSGANVLTF.

V is TRBV20-1 and J is TRBJ2-5; unclear D gene. Germline V gives CDR1 DFQATT, CDR2 SNEGSKA (reference sequence). V lost 2 bases and J lost 5, with 18 bases in between. The length of the CDR3 is 15 residues. Written as DNA, the CDR3 is TGCAGTGCTAGACTTACTGGGGTCGTCAGTGAGACCCAGTACTTC. It encodes CSARLTGVVSETQYF.

This clonotype was found once. This chain connects TRBV27 to TRBJ2-1; D is uncertain. The CDR3 is 17 residues long. With 3 bases removed from V and 0 bases from J, the gap between germline ends came to 15 bases. Looked up from germline, CDR1 is MNHEY and CDR2 is SMNVEV (reference sequence). The CDR3 bases are TGTGCCAGCAGTTTTTTGGAACGGAAGTCCTCCTACAATGAGCAGTTCTTC. This translates into CASSFLERKSSYNEQFF.

This clonotype was seen many times. The CDR3 sequence is CASSQFNRGGEETQYF. CDR3 nucleotide sequence: TGTGCCAGCAGCCAATTTAACAGGGGAGGGGAAGAGACCCAGTACTTC. V and J are TRBV28 and TRBJ2-5; either TRBD1 or TRBD2 may fit D (7 bases each). Germline-derived CDR1 and CDR2 are MDHEN and SYDVKM. Trimming cost V 6 bases and J 3 bases, with 20 bases left between them. The CDR3 has 16 amino acids.

The genes are TRBV28 and TRBJ2-3, with 13 bases identical to TRBD2. The CDR3 spans 15 residues. The V and J ends lost 8 bases and 3 bases, in that order; junction bases with no gene match: 5. Germline loops: CDR1 MDHEN, CDR2 SYDVKM. CDR3 loop: CASRVTSGRTDTQYF. The CDR3 DNA reads TGTGCCAGCCGGGTGACTAGCGGGAGGACAGATACGCAGTATTTT.

This clonotype came up a few times. The V gene is TRBV4-2, the J gene TRBJ2-4; 8 positions agree with TRBD2. Unmatched junction bases numbered 6, after V lost 1 base and J lost 4 bases. The length of the CDR3 is 16 residues. Germline loops: CDR1 LGHNA, CDR2 YNFKEQ. CDR3: CASSQAVVAGKNIQYF. DNA for the CDR3: TGTGCCAGCAGCCAAGCGGTTGTAGCGGGGAAAAACATTCAGTACTTC.

This clonotype was counted at least ten times. This sequence joins TRBV6-1 and TRBJ2-7; TRBD1 might be the D (8 bases). Germline values: CDR1 MNHNS, CDR2 SASEGT. The V end was cut by 4 bases, the J end by 6 bases, with 22 bases between. The CDR3 is 16 amino acids. CDR3 coding DNA: TGTGCCAGCAGTGCCCGGTGGGGGGGACAGGCCAGCGAGCAGTACTTC. It codes for CASSARWGGQASEQYF.

With regard to this clonotype: Given a much more abundant clone one base away, this may be a read error. The CDR3 does not close with the conserved phenylalanine or tryptophan, likely indicating a read error. The chain couples TRBV28 to TRBJ2-7; 7 bases match TRBD1. The CDR3 is made up of 13 amino acids. Trimming took 7 bases from V and 4 from J; bases not matched to a gene: 7. CDR1 MDHEN and CDR2 SYDVKM come from the germline V gene. CDR3 region: CASTSDRLYEQYL. The CDR3 DNA follows: TGTGCCAGCACCTCGGACAGGCTTTACGAGCAGTACCTC.

This clonotype has a count of ten or more. The gene calls are TRBV6-1 and TRBJ1-2; TRBD1 might be the D (6 bases). V lost 7 bases and J 8 bases, leaving 23 bases between the germline ends. Germline V gives CDR1 MNHNS, CDR2 SASEGT. The CDR3 loop spans 15 amino acids. CDR3 amino acids: CASIPRGGQGEGYTF. The CDR3 DNA follows: TGTGCCAGCATCCCCCGCGGGGGGCAAGGAGAGGGCTACACCTTC.

This clonotype was observed at least ten times. The V call is TRBV28, the J call TRBJ2-7, with D possibly being TRBD1 (5 bases). The V gene lost 7 bases and the J gene lost 0 bases, with 13 bases spanning the gap. CDR1 is MDHEN and CDR2 is SYDVKM in the germline V gene. This CDR3 spans 14 amino acids. CDR3 amino acids: CASIRPQGSYEQYF. For the CDR3, the DNA is TGTGCCAGCATCCGCCCGCAGGGCTCCTACGAGCAGTACTTC.

This clonotype was recorded at least ten times. The rearrangement uses TRBV20-1 and TRBJ2-1; 9 bases line up with TRBD2. Germline CDR1 and CDR2: DFQATT and SNEGSKA (reference sequence). The CDR3 spans 17 residues. V was clipped by 1 base and J by 1 base; unmatched bases: 8. This CDR3 is CSARVSSGSRSYNEQFF. The CDR3 nucleotides are TGCAGTGCTAGAGTAAGTAGCGGGAGTAGGTCCTACAATGAGCAGTTCTTC.

This clonotype was counted ten times or more. The chain carries TRBV28 and TRBJ1-6; possibly TRBD1 for D (5 bases). The CDR3 runs 14 residues. Trimming removed 7 bases from V and 7 bases from J, with 14 bases in between. Germline V gene sequence: CDR1 MDHEN, CDR2 SYDVKM. For the CDR3, the DNA is TGTGCCAGCATAATGGGACTGTGGAATTCACCCCTCCACTTT. It codes for CASIMGLWNSPLHF. The variable domain in full, completed from reference TRBV28 and TRBJ1-6, reads DVKVTQSSRYLVKRTGEKVFLECVQDMDHENMFWYRQDPGLGLRLIYFSYDVKMKEKGDIPEGYSVSREKKERFSLILESASTNQTSMYLCASIMGLWNSPLHFGNGTRLTVT.

The chain employs TRBV3-1 and TRBJ2-2; no definite D call. In germline, CDR1 is LGHDT, CDR2 YNNKEL (reference sequence). The V end was cut by 1 base, the J end by 2 bases, with 5 bases between. This CDR3 region has 14 residues. The CDR3 coding sequence is TGTGCCAGCAGCCAAGGTGTTAACACCGGGGAGCTGTTTTTT. It is translated as CASSQGVNTGELFF.

This clonotype was detected many times. The chain couples TRBV20-1 to TRBJ1-3; no reliable D call. In germline, CDR1 is DFQATT, CDR2 SNEGSKA (reference sequence). The CDR3 is 11 residues long. V lost 6 bases to trimming and J lost 0 bases, with 3 bases between them. CDR3 protein: CSANSGNTIYF. In nucleotides, the CDR3 is TGCAGTGCGAACTCTGGAAACACCATATATTTT.

This clonotype was detected many times. The gene calls are TRBV27 and TRBJ1-1; no definite D call. Trimming cost V 4 bases and J 11 bases, with 11 bases left between them. Germline CDR1 MNHEY, CDR2 SMNVEV (reference sequence). CDR3 length: 11 residues. The DNA for the CDR3 is TGTGCCAGCAGTTATAAGGGTACGGCTTTCTTT. It specifies CASSYKGTAFF.

This clonotype occurred a few times. This rearrangement joins TRBV3-1 to TRBJ1-2, with D uncertain. The V end was cut by 0 bases, the J end by 7 bases, with 9 bases between. Germline V lookup: CDR1 LGHDT, CDR2 YNNKEL (reference sequence). There are 13 residues in the CDR3. The CDR3 here is CASSQEVGSGYTF. The CDR3, as DNA: TGTGCCAGCAGCCAAGAAGTGGGAAGTGGCTACACCTTC.

This clonotype was observed many times. V usage is TRBV10-3 and J usage is TRBJ1-1; D gene ambiguous. Germline V gene sequence: CDR1 ENHRY, CDR2 SYGVKD. V dropped 2 bases and J dropped 1 base, with 20 bases sitting between them. The CDR3 loop spans 18 amino acids. The CDR3, as DNA: TGTGCCATCAGTGAGAGGGCCCTATGGAGCCCGACGAACACTGAAGCTTTCTTT. Its protein product is CAISERALWSPTNTEAFF.

At least ten counts were recorded for this clonotype. The J gene is TRBJ2-7, the V gene TRBV12-3 or TRBV12-4, with D unclear. The CDR3 contains 12 residues. V lost 1 base and J lost 5, with 6 bases in between. The CDR3 sequence: CASSLGPNEQYF. In DNA, the CDR3 is TGTGCCAGCAGTTTAGGCCCTAACGAGCAGTACTTC.

This clonotype appeared many times. The chain links TRBV28 to TRBJ1-2; D not resolved. This CDR3 comprises 11 residues. V dropped 7 bases and J dropped 5 bases, with 8 bases sitting between them. The V gene's germline CDR1 is MDHEN and CDR2 SYDVKM. The CDR3 nucleotides read TGTGCCAGCAATACCCTTTATGGCTACACCTTC. Its translation: CASNTLYGYTF.

There are a few counts of this clonotype. The genes are TRBV7-9 and TRBJ1-4, with D possibly matching TRBD1 (6 bases). The germline CDR1 and CDR2 sequences are SEHNR and FQNEAQ (reference sequence). This CDR3 region has 14 residues. V was trimmed by 3 bases and J by 5 bases, leaving 10 bases between them. The CDR3, as DNA: TGTGCCAGCAGCTTTCAGGGGACGAATGAAAAACTGTTTTTT. Its protein is CASSFQGTNEKLFF.

This clonotype was observed a few times. The rearrangement uses TRBV28 and TRBJ2-3; 7 bases line up with TRBD2. Germline CDR1 reads MDHEN; CDR2 reads SYDVKM. V shed 6 bases and J 0 bases; nucleotides not matched to a gene: 9. The CDR3 has 16 residues. In DNA, the CDR3 is TGTGCCAGCAGGGAGTGGTCTAGCGGTAGCACAGATACGCAGTATTTT. Its translation: CASREWSSGSTDTQYF.

This clonotype was seen at least ten times. The chain recombines TRBV28 with TRBJ2-7; 11 bases are a match to TRBD2. Germline-derived CDR1 and CDR2 are MDHEN and SYDVKM. The CDR3 has 18 amino acids. V trimming: 5 bases; J trimming: 1 base; junction bases outside the gene matches: 13. CDR3 sequence (DNA): TGTGCCAGCAGTGGACCTCTAGCGGGAGGCCTTACGTCCTACGAGCAGTACTTC. This gives the protein CASSGPLAGGLTSYEQYF. Full variable domain (missing parts from reference TRBV28 and TRBJ2-7): DVKVTQSSRYLVKRTGEKVFLECVQDMDHENMFWYRQDPGLGLRLIYFSYDVKMKEKGDIPEGYSVSREKKERFSLILESASTNQTSMYLCASSGPLAGGLTSYEQYFGPGTRLTVT.

The rearrangement links TRBV6-1 to TRBJ2-7; the D gene is possibly TRBD2 (5 bases). The germline V and J ends were trimmed by 5 bases and 3 bases, with 14 bases remaining between them. Germline CDR1 MNHNS, CDR2 SASEGT. This CDR3 contains 14 residues. For the CDR3, the DNA is TGTGCCAGCAGTAAACAACCCGAGGGCTACGAGCAGTACTTC. It translates to CASSKQPEGYEQYF.

This clonotype was counted many times. The rearrangement links TRBV7-2 to TRBJ2-7; D ambiguous. CDR3 length: 12 amino acids. V was trimmed by 2 bases and J by 7 bases, leaving 9 bases between them. Germline V lookup: CDR1 SGHTA, CDR2 FQGNSA. The CDR3 loop is CASSLISLEQYF. The CDR3 DNA reads TGTGCCAGCAGCTTAATCAGTCTGGAGCAGTACTTC.

This clonotype was detected only a few times. V is TRBV7-9 and J is TRBJ2-5; TRBD2 might be the D (5 bases). The length of the CDR3 is 13 residues. Trimming pared 1 base from V and 4 bases from J, leaving 7 bases between. Germline lookup yields CDR1 SEHNR and CDR2 FQNEAQ (reference sequence). The CDR3 coding sequence is TGTGCCAGCAGCTTAGTAGCGTCAGAGACCCAGTACTTC. Protein product: CASSLVASETQYF.

The chain recombines TRBV20-1 with TRBJ1-1; D gene ambiguous. This CDR3 comprises 14 residues. Germline V gives CDR1 DFQATT, CDR2 SNEGSKA (reference sequence). V dropped 6 bases and J dropped 2 bases, with 16 bases sitting between them. The CDR3 nucleotides are TGCAGTGCGGCCCTGGACGGAATTAACACTGAAGCTTTCTTT. Its protein product is CSAALDGINTEAFF.

The V call is TRBV5-1, the J call TRBJ2-5; no clear D. Germline values: CDR1 SGHRS, CDR2 YFSETQ. V was cut by 3 bases and J by 0 bases, with 15 bases left in between. This CDR3 has 16 residues. The CDR3 region is CASSWDRTGYQETQYF. CDR3 sequence (DNA): TGCGCCAGCAGCTGGGATCGGACGGGTTACCAAGAGACCCAGTACTTC. The whole variable domain, remainder taken from reference TRBV5-1 and TRBJ2-5, is KAGVTQTPRYLIKTRGQQVTLSCSPISGHRSVSWYQQTPGQGLQFLFEYFSETQRNKGNFPGRFSGRQFSNSRSEMNVSTLELGDSALYLCASSWDRTGYQETQYFGPGTRLLVL.

This chain joins TRBV11-2 and TRBJ2-3; D uncertain. This CDR3 comprises 17 residues. Germline V gene data show CDR1 as SGHAT and CDR2 as FQNNGV. V lost 2 bases and J 0 bases, leaving 15 bases between the germline ends. The CDR3 DNA reads TGTGCCAGCAGCTTATCTGGAGCGATCCCTAGCACAGATACGCAGTATTTT. It translates to CASSLSGAIPSTDTQYF.

V and J are TRBV3-1 and TRBJ2-2; 12 bases match TRBD2. J lost 6 bases, V lost 2 bases, and 7 bases had no gene match. This CDR3 contains 17 residues. Germline CDR1 is LGHDT and CDR2 is YNNKEL (reference sequence). CDR3 bases: TGTGCCAGCAGCCAATCTAGCGGGAGGGCCTCAGCCGGGGAGCTGTTTTTT. Translating it yields CASSQSSGRASAGELFF.